This TCR beta chain was observed in a study of T cell changes during pregnancy in multiple sclerosis. V dropped 6 bases and J dropped 4; count of bases not matched to a gene: 10. Germline CDR1 and CDR2: LGHNA and YSLEER. CDR3 length: 15 amino acids. The table came from immunoSEQ multiplex PCR; TCRdb's copy has only in-frame clones and leaves some out. There are around 30,000 clones in the sample; approximately 90% occur only once, and around a tenth lies in the top ten. The V gene is TRBV4-3, the J gene TRBJ2-3; TRBD1 matches at 7 bases. This specimen consisted of CD8+ T cells from peripheral blood mononuclear cells, obtained in the first trimester of pregnancy. The clonotype originates from a female donor with multiple sclerosis, enrolled in a pregnancy study. CDR3 nucleotide sequence: TGCGCCAGCAGTCCTTTTGAGACAGGGTCAGATACGCAGTATTTT. It specifies CASSPFETGSDTQYF.